The sequence of this T cell receptor (beta chain) was determined in a study of cytomegalovirus exposure and HLA in healthy donors. Germline trimming cut 8 bases from V and 4 bases from J; bases unmatched to any gene: 15. Germline loops: CDR1 MGHDK, CDR2 SYGVNS. The CDR3 consists of 18 residues. The PCR made use of 60 Vbeta and 13 Jbeta primers. The method was immunoSEQ multiplex PCR; TCRdb's version includes in-frame clones alone and lacks a portion of them. This listing includes around 110,000 clones. Sample: PBMCs. The source is a man between 35 and 55 years old in good health and CMV-seropositive. The J gene is TRBJ2-2, the V gene TRBV25-1; 11 bases match TRBD2. CDR3 bases: TGTGCCAGCGGGATAAGTAGCGGGAGGGGCCGGGGCACCGGGGAGCTGTTTTTT. It codes for CASGISSGRGRGTGELFF.